This T cell receptor beta chain was identified during a study of beta chain features in type 1 diabetes (dated by TCRdb to 2016 to 2019). For the study in its entirety: No differences in mean age, gender distribution, total cell number or subset yield were found between patients and healthy donors. The study compared the TCRB repertoires of sorted circulating CD4+ T cell subsets in recently diagnosed type 1 diabetes patients with those in matched healthy donors. A total of around 100 million sorted cells were examined across all samples, and RNA yield correlated strongly with the number of cells per subset. Naive and central memory subsets were obtained from all 30 or so donors, but regulatory and stem cell-like memory subsets were isolated from only 8 patients and roughly 8 healthy donors. The paper as a whole reports these results and caveats: PCR might favor shorter templates, but patient and control samples were amplified and corrected together, so any skew would affect both groups equally. Naive, central memory and regulatory TCRB repertoires appeared to be more similar among patients than among healthy donors. Patients with type 1 diabetes made fewer insertions and deleted more nucleotides at VDJ recombination sites, implying thymic rearrangement abnormalities. Type 1 diabetes patients showed a moderate but significant shortening of TCRB CDR3 length in all four CD4+ subsets. Because cDNA rather than genomic DNA was sequenced, highly expressing activated cells could have been over-represented, although no difference in activation and CD3 levels was found between groups. Only small numbers of individuals were included in the HLA sub-analyses, which left unresolved whether HLA type had any influence on TCRB rearrangement.

This clone was found a few times. The clone's antigen remains unknown. Base qualities are missing; no much larger clone stands one base away. All of the isolated RNA was reverse transcribed with the High Capacity cDNA Reverse Transcription Kit, so expressed TCRB transcripts were sequenced. Deep immunoSEQ sequencing was applied to naive, central memory and regulatory T cell samples, giving an average of about 3.8 million total reads per sample. Sorted cells were lysed in RLT buffer and RNA was extracted with DNase-treated RNeasy Micro or Mini kits, depending on cell number. Each cell subset was processed on its own to prevent cross-contamination, while patient and healthy donor samples were processed together. TCRB sequences were amplified from cDNA with the immunoSEQ multiplex PCR, producing 87-bp fragments spanning the CDR3 region. The amplicons were sequenced using the Illumina HiSeq platform. The study's own analysis went as follows. Synthetic template baselines were used to correct PCR bias computationally, reads within Hamming distance 2 were collapsed together, and singletons that could not be merged were discarded. Reads were aligned against IMGT to assign V, D and J genes, CDR3 length and insertions or deletions at six rearrangement sites. Within each subset, clonotype counts were normalized to the number of sorted cells before true diversity and Gini coefficients were calculated with the tcR R package. Repertoire sharing was quantified using the overlap coefficient calculated on TCRB nucleotide sequences. As a proxy for the pre-selection repertoire, out-of-frame TCRB sequences from naive cells were analyzed. The immuneACCESS repertoire file appears here via TCRdb, limited to in-frame rearrangements. These files lack a portion of the clones; in checked studies, under half of the deficit traces to unresolved V genes, and the cause of the others is not known. V, J and clone size are taken as reported in that table, and D and trimming were inferred from the DNA itself. Within this sample are 200,000 to 300,000 clones, with about a tenth of them counted one time only. 0.017% of the sample lies in the top ten.

Each donor gave one peripheral blood draw, approximately 120 mL on average, collected into heparinised tubes. A BD FACSAria II was used to sort naive, central memory, regulatory and stem cell-like memory CD4+ T cells with a panel that included CD45RO, CCR7, CD25, CD127, CD95 and CD27. A purity above 95% was achieved for all sorted populations. PBMCs were isolated immediately by Lymphoprep density gradient centrifugation and stained directly without culture. So that batch effects would be minimized, each experiment stained and sorted samples in pairs, pairing one healthy donor with one patient. The sequence derives from a man between 25 and 39 years old with type 1 diabetes. Source material: naive CD4+ T cells from blood. This specimen's cell subset or site label, per the study, means: true naive CD4+ T cells.

The DNA sequence reads TGTGCCAGCTCACCGATCCGGGTGGACACTGAAGCTTTCTTT. Translated, it gives CASSPIRVDTEAFF. The sequence links TRBV18 to TRBJ1-1; the D gene assignment is ambiguous. Counted from cysteine to phenylalanine, this CDR3 has 14 amino acids. The retained sequence is limited to the CDR3, 42 bases, with the frame set at the first base. Taken from the germline V gene, the CDR1 and CDR2 loops are KGHSH and LQKENI. V gives up 3 bases and J gives up 3 bases, and the segment between their germline ends measures 11 bases.